This is a list of T cell receptor beta chains from one sample in a study of blood T cell dynamics during melanoma immunotherapy. The assay was immunoSEQ multiplex PCR, and TCRdb's table has in-frame clones only and misses some. The sample includes some 4,400 clones, around 87% of them seen just once. The starting material was blood, obtained from a patient treated with checkpoint blockade. The source is a human donor with melanoma. CDR3s include the opening cysteine and the closing phenylalanine or tryptophan. A D gene is named only where the DNA matches it firmly. Only part of the rows carry a size: once, few, many, or a class if the clone is expanded.

V gene	clone size	J gene	D gene	CDR3 DNA	CDR3 protein
TRBV28	once	TRBJ2-7	TRBD2	TGTGCCAGCACCGGGGGGGACGCGAGCTCCTACGAGCAGTACTTC	CASTGGDASSYEQYF
TRBV28	NA	TRBJ2-1	NA	TGTGCCAGCAGTTTAGTCGGCTCCTACAATGAGCAGTTCTTC	CASSLVGSYNEQFF
TRBV5-1	NA	TRBJ2-2	NA	TGCGCCAGCAGCCTAGACTCGGGGCTGTTTTTT	CASSLDSGLFF
TRBV7-9	NA	TRBJ2-7	NA	TGTGCCAGCAGCTTTGACACCGGCGAGCAGTACTTC	CASSFDTGEQYF
TRBV6-4	NA	TRBJ2-1	TRBD1	TGTGCCAGCAGCCAATATCAGACAGGGCCCAATGAGCAGTTCTTC	CASSQYQTGPNEQFF
TRBV19	NA	TRBJ1-3	NA	TGTGCCAGTAGTATTTTTTGGGAGCCTGGAAACACCATATATTTT	CASSIFWEPGNTIYF
TRBV7-2	NA	TRBJ2-5	TRBD2	TGTGCCAGCAGCTTAGCGGGGGGGAACCAAGAGACCCAGTACTTC	CASSLAGGNQETQYF
TRBV27	NA	TRBJ2-1	NA	TGTGCCAGCAGTTCGCTGTGGGGCCCTGAGCAGTTCTTC	CASSSLWGPEQFF
TRBV10-1	NA	TRBJ1-3	TRBD1	TGCGCCAGCAGCGCCGGACAGGGGAGAAACACCATATATTTT	CASSAGQGRNTIYF
TRBV4-2	NA	TRBJ2-2	NA	TGTGCCAGCAGCGCGAGGGGGACTTCGAACACCGGGGAGCTGTTTTTT	CASSARGTSNTGELFF
TRBV6-1	NA	TRBJ1-5	NA	TGTGCCAGCAGTGGGAGCCGGCGGCAAAAAGAAAATCAGCCCCAGCATTTT	CASSGSRRQKENQPQHF
TRBV4-1	NA	TRBJ2-7	TRBD1	TGCGCCAGCAGCCAAGATAACCCTTGGACAGGACTCCCCTACGAGCAGTACTTC	CASSQDNPWTGLPYEQYF
TRBV19	NA	TRBJ2-1	TRBD1	TGTGCCAGTACGGACAGGGAACTTTCTCACTACAATGAGCAGTTCTTC	CASTDRELSHYNEQFF
TRBV6-5	NA	TRBJ1-2	NA	TGTGCCAGCAGTTACTCGTCGGGGGGCCACGGCTACACCTTC	CASSYSSGGHGYTF
TRBV5-8	NA	TRBJ1-5	NA	TGTGCCAGCAGCTTTACCACAGGGTTGAGCAATCAGCCCCAGCATTTT	CASSFTTGLSNQPQHF
TRBV10-3	NA	TRBJ2-7	NA	TGTGCCATCAGTGAGTCGGGGACTCTACGGATCGGGGCCTACGAGCAGTACTTC	CAISESGTLRIGAYEQYF
TRBV19	NA	TRBJ2-7	NA	TGTGCCAGTAGTGAAAGTGGACAGTACGAGCAGTACTTC	CASSESGQYEQYF
TRBV18	NA	TRBJ1-5	NA	TGTGCCAGCTCAACCAATTTCCTGGACAGACTCCGCAATCAGCCCCAGCATTTT	CASSTNFLDRLRNQPQHF
TRBV11-2	NA	TRBJ2-1	TRBD2	TGTGCCAGCAGACTTCTAGCGGGAGGCCGTGGGGTGCAGTTCTTC	CASRLLAGGRGVQFF
TRBV4-2	NA	TRBJ1-5	NA	TGTGCCAGCAGCCAAGACTGGGTGGGAAGGCAGCCCCAGCATTTT	CASSQDWVGRQPQHF
TRBV5-1	NA	TRBJ2-5	TRBD1	TGCGCCAGCAGCTTGGTTGACAGGGAACAAGAGACCCAGTACTTC	CASSLVDREQETQYF
TRBV5-1	NA	TRBJ2-5	TRBD2	TGCGCCAGCAGCTTGGCCCCTAGCGGAGCACAAGAGACCCAGTACTTC	CASSLAPSGAQETQYF
TRBV27	once	TRBJ2-5	TRBD2	TGTGCCAGCAGTCCAACGACATTCCTCAGCGGGAGGTGGCAAGAGACCCAGTACTTC	CASSPTTFLSGRWQETQYF
TRBV9	NA	TRBJ1-3	NA	TGTGCCAGCAGCGCCAGGGGCACGAGGGGAAACACCATATATTTT	CASSARGTRGNTIYF
TRBV4-2	NA	TRBJ2-1	TRBD1	TGTGCCAGCAGCCAACCTCCGGACAGGGACTGGGGGAATGAGCAGTTCTTC	CASSQPPDRDWGNEQFF
TRBV19	once	TRBJ1-4	NA	TGTGCCAGCCGCCGGGATTTCGCCTCGGAAAGCGAAAAACTGTTTTTT	CASRRDFASESEKLFF
TRBV28	NA	TRBJ2-3	TRBD1	TGTGCCAGCAGTCCTGGACAGGGGGCCACAGATACGCAGTATTTT	CASSPGQGATDTQYF
TRBV9	NA	TRBJ2-2	NA	TGTGCCAGCAACGTAAGGGAGCTGTTTTTT	CASNVRELFF
TRBV28	NA	TRBJ1-1	NA	TGTGCCAGCAGTTCCACCCCGGGGGGCACTGAAGCTTTCTTT	CASSSTPGGTEAFF
TRBV11-3	NA	TRBJ2-7	NA	TGTGCCAGCAGCTTAGTATCAGAGGGTGTCTACGAGCAGTACTTC	CASSLVSEGVYEQYF
TRBV9	NA	TRBJ2-7	NA	TGTGCCAGCAGCGTCGGGGGGCTGGACGAGCAGTACTTC	CASSVGGLDEQYF
TRBV11-1	NA	TRBJ1-3	NA	TGTGCCAGCAGCTCCTCAGGGTTTCCTGGAAACACCATATATTTT	CASSSSGFPGNTIYF
TRBV27	NA	TRBJ2-7	TRBD1	TGTGCCAGCAGCCTACAGGGGGCGAACTACGAGCAGTACTTC	CASSLQGANYEQYF
TRBV6-1	NA	TRBJ2-1	TRBD2	TGTGCCAGCAGTGCCCAAGGACTAGCGGGAGTCGGCGAGCAGTTCTTC	CASSAQGLAGVGEQFF
TRBV11-2	NA	TRBJ2-1	TRBD2	TGTGCCAGCAGCTTAGAGGGACTAGCGGGAGGCCCTGTGGAGTTCTTC	CASSLEGLAGGPVEFF
TRBV19	NA	TRBJ2-5	NA	TGTGCCAGTAGTATAGTCTTGGGGCGAGAGACCCAGTACTTC	CASSIVLGRETQYF
TRBV18	NA	TRBJ1-1	NA	TGTGCCAGCTCACCAATTTTTCAGGGTGAAGCTTTCTTT	CASSPIFQGEAFF
TRBV27	NA	TRBJ2-7	NA	TGTGCCAGCAGTTACCGCCGGGGGCAGGGAACCTACGAGCAGTACTTC	CASSYRRGQGTYEQYF
TRBV5-1	NA	TRBJ1-1	NA	TGCGCCAGCAGCTTCGGAGGGAACACTGAAGCTTTCTTT	CASSFGGNTEAFF
TRBV19	NA	TRBJ2-7	TRBD2	TGTGCCAGTAGGCCTAGGGGAGGGTCCGCCCGCGAGCAGTACTTC	CASRPRGGSAREQYF
TRBV19	NA	TRBJ1-1	NA	TGTGCCAGTAGTAAAGCTTCAGGGATCGCTGAAGCTTTCTTT	CASSKASGIAEAFF
TRBV7-9	NA	TRBJ2-7	NA	TGTGCCAGCAGCAACCGGGACGACTACGAGCAGTACTTC	CASSNRDDYEQYF
TRBV15	NA	TRBJ2-6	NA	TGTGCCACCAGCACCCAAATGGACAGTCGCTCGAGGGCCAACGTCCTGACTTTC	CATSTQMDSRSRANVLTF
TRBV5-1	NA	TRBJ1-2	NA	TGCGCCAGCAGCTTGTTGGGGGGAGACTATGGCTACACCTTC	CASSLLGGDYGYTF
TRBV5-1	NA	TRBJ1-5	NA	TGCGCCAGCAGCTCGGATAGCAATCAGCCCCAGCATTTT	CASSSDSNQPQHF
TRBV4-1	NA	TRBJ2-5	NA	TGCGCCAGCAGCCAAGAGGCCGCCCTGGGGACCCAGTACTTC	CASSQEAALGTQYF
TRBV18	NA	TRBJ2-5	NA	TGTGCCAGCTCGGGGGCCACACAAGAGACCCAGTACTTC	CASSGATQETQYF
TRBV19	NA	TRBJ2-5	TRBD1	TGTGCCAGTAGCCAGACGGCAGGGGGCGGTTGGGAGACCCAGTACTTC	CASSQTAGGGWETQYF
TRBV5-1	NA	TRBJ2-4	NA	TGCGCCAGCAGCTTGGGGGTCAAGCCCAACATTCAGTACTTC	CASSLGVKPNIQYF
TRBV10-3	once	TRBJ1-5	NA	TGTGCCATCAGTGACACGGGGGGTCGAGGCGAGCAGCCCCAGCATTTT	CAISDTGGRGEQPQHF
TRBV15	once	TRBJ2-5	NA	TGTGCCACCAGCAGAGATAGGAGTCTCCAAGAGACCCAGTACTTC	CATSRDRSLQETQYF
TRBV4-3	NA	TRBJ1-6	NA	TGCGCCAGCAGCCAAGATCGAAGGGAAAGGGGTTCACCCCTCCACTTT	CASSQDRRERGSPLHF
TRBV4-3	NA	TRBJ2-5	NA	TGCGCCAGCAGCCAGAGGGTTCGGGAGACCCAGTACTTC	CASSQRVRETQYF
TRBV6-5	NA	TRBJ2-7	TRBD1	TGTGCCAGCAGAGCCAGGGGGTTTCCCTCCTACGAGCAGTACTTC	CASRARGFPSYEQYF
TRBV7-2	NA	TRBJ2-1	TRBD2	TGTGCCAGCAGCCCGCCTGGCCTAGCGGGAGGGGGGCAGTTCTTC	CASSPPGLAGGGQFF
TRBV5-1	NA	TRBJ2-1	TRBD2	TGCGCCAGCAGCCCTAGCGGGAACTCCTACAATGAGCAGTTCTTC	CASSPSGNSYNEQFF
TRBV15	NA	TRBJ1-4	NA	TGTGCCACCACCAGAGGCGGACTCCGGGAGGGGGGAAAACTGTTTTTT	CATTRGGLREGGKLFF
TRBV5-1	NA	TRBJ2-1	TRBD2	TGCGCCAGCAGCTTGGTTGGGACTAGTGGAGAGCAGTTCTTC	CASSLVGTSGEQFF
TRBV14	NA	TRBJ1-2	NA	TGTGCCAGCAGCCGTAACAGGGACGACTATGGCTACACCTTC	CASSRNRDDYGYTF